This entry describes one T cell receptor beta chain. Its target is not known. Germline V gives CDR1 SGHTA, CDR2 FQGNSA. This CDR3 region has 14 residues. The V and J ends lost 5 bases and 5 bases, in that order; junction bases with no gene match: 5. Sequencing was performed with immunoSEQ multiplex PCR; in TCRdb, only in-frame clones are kept and a portion is missing. The sample carries about 9,700 clones, around 74% recorded once. This specimen belongs to a study of vaccination effects on CD4 cells after COVID-19. Subsequent to a culture period of 10 to 11 days, CD4+ T cells were isolated. Vaccine administered to participants consisted of two doses of either BNT162b2 or mRNA-1273. Study-wide points: Clones of infection and vaccine origin contracted markedly late after vaccination. The study dataset contains few convalescent patients and includes no early post-infection timepoints.

The sequenced sample was CD4+ T cells from PBMCs cultured without peptide, obtained after COVID-19 vaccination. This chain uses TRBV7-2 with TRBJ1-4; 7 nucleotides match TRBD1. This sequence originates from a human donor who received a COVID-19 vaccine. In DNA, the CDR3 is TGTGCCAGCAGCCCCGCGACAGGGAATGAAAAACTGTTTTTT. It specifies CASSPATGNEKLFF. Filled out from reference TRBV7-2 and TRBJ1-4, the complete variable domain reads GAGVSQSPSNKVTEKGKDVELRCDPISGHTALYWYRQSLGQGLEFLIYFQGNSAPDKSGLPSDRFSAERTGGSVSTLTIQRTQQEDSAVYLCASSPATGNEKLFFGSGTQLSVL.